This passage covers 25 T cell receptor beta chains from one sample sequenced in a study of cytomegalovirus exposure and HLA in healthy donors. Primers included in the PCR were 60 Vbeta and 13 Jbeta primers. The method was immunoSEQ multiplex PCR; TCRdb's version includes in-frame clones alone and lacks a portion of them. Of tens of thousands of clones in the sample, roughly 77% were seen once. Sequenced input: PBMCs. Source of these receptors: a woman in her thirties or forties in good health and CMV-seropositive.

The chain is built from TRBV5-4 and TRBJ2-1, with 9 bases identical to TRBD2. This CDR3 comprises 16 residues. After removal of 6 bases from V and 9 bases from J, the junction contained 16 bases not matched to a gene. Per the germline V gene, CDR1 is SGHNT and CDR2 is YYREEE (reference sequence). This chain's CDR3 is CASTTRGGGTGSEQFF. The CDR3 DNA sequence: TGTGCCAGCACCACGCGGGGGGGAGGGACGGGCAGTGAGCAGTTCTTC.

The rearrangement uses TRBV5-1 and TRBJ2-5; 12 nucleotides align to TRBD2. Germline V lookup: CDR1 SGHRS, CDR2 YFSETQ. V gave up 1 base and J gave up 4 bases; unmatched junction bases: 8. This CDR3 comprises 17 residues. The CDR3: CASSLSLASGGVETQYF. CDR3 nucleotides: TGCGCCAGCAGCTTGTCCCTGGCTAGCGGGGGGGTAGAGACCCAGTACTTC.

This sequence joins TRBV18 and TRBJ2-2; 8 nucleotides agree with TRBD1. The CDR3 loop spans 15 amino acids. The J segment lost 6 bases and the V segment lost 3 bases, leaving 6 bases of the junction unmatched. CDR1 is KGHSH and CDR2 is LQKENI in the germline V gene. CDR3 in amino acids: CASSPSRGHAGELFF. The DNA of the CDR3 is TGTGCCAGCTCACCCTCCAGGGGGCATGCCGGGGAGCTGTTTTTT.

This chain uses TRBV7-2 with TRBJ1-5; TRBD1 matches at 10 bases. Germline lookup yields CDR1 SGHTA and CDR2 FQGNSA. The CDR3 runs to 15 residues. V dropped 5 bases and J dropped 6; count of bases not matched to a gene: 7. For the CDR3, the DNA is TGTGCCAGCAGCAAGACAGGGGGCTTCTCTCAGCCCCAGCATTTT. It codes for CASSKTGGFSQPQHF.

The chain recombines TRBV27 with TRBJ1-1, with 7 nucleotides matching TRBD1. The V gene's germline CDR1 is MNHEY and CDR2 SMNVEV (reference sequence). The V gene end was trimmed by 3 bases and the J gene end by 6 bases; junction bases not matched to a gene: 10. The CDR3 consists of 15 residues. CDR3 coding DNA: TGTGCCAGCAGTTTGTTAATACCGACAGGGCCTGAAGCTTTCTTT. As protein: CASSLLIPTGPEAFF.

V usage is TRBV7-8 and J usage is TRBJ2-3; D unresolved. The germline V gene has CDR1 SGHVS and CDR2 FQNEAQ. Trimming left V 3 bases short and J 2 bases short, with 9 bases between. The CDR3 spans 14 residues. The CDR3 sequence is CASSFGGDTDTQYF. The CDR3 DNA reads TGTGCCAGCAGCTTTGGCGGAGACACAGATACGCAGTATTTT.

The chain has TRBV7-9 and TRBJ1-4; TRBD1 aligns across 7 bases. Germline CDR1 and CDR2: SEHNR and FQNEAQ (reference sequence). The CDR3 is made up of 16 amino acids. With V trimmed by 5 bases and J by 4 bases, 10 bases remained unmatched. Here the CDR3 DNA reads TGTGCCAGCAGCCCCACAGCAGGGGGGAATAATGAAAAACTGTTTTTT. Residues: CASSPTAGGNNEKLFF.

CDR3 sequence reads: CATRQGLDEQYF. The DNA of the CDR3 is TGTGCCACCCGACAGGGCCTGGACGAGCAGTACTTC. This chain links TRBV19 with TRBJ2-7; TRBD1 matches 7 bases. Germline loops: CDR1 LNHDA, CDR2 SQIVND (reference sequence). The CDR3 totals 12 residues. The V gene end was trimmed by 10 bases and the J gene end by 5 bases; junction bases not matched to a gene: 8. Looking up the rest from reference TRBV19 and TRBJ2-7 gives the full variable domain: DGGITQSPKYLFRKEGQNVTLSCEQNLNHDAMYWYRQDPGQGLRLIYYSQIVNDFQKGDIAEGYSVSREKKESFPLTVTSAQKNPTAFYLCATRQGLDEQYFGPGTRLTVT.

The chain joins TRBV25-1 to TRBJ2-7, with TRBD2 matching over 10 bases. The germline V gene encodes CDR1 MGHDK and CDR2 SYGVNS. The ends lost 4 bases at V and 13 bases at J; junction bases unmatched: 16. This CDR3 region has 15 residues. The CDR3 DNA reads TGTGCCAGCAGTGGGGGTGGGATGGTTAGCGGGAGGAGATACTTC. This gives the protein CASSGGGMVSGRRYF.

V usage is TRBV10-2 and J usage is TRBJ2-5, with 11 bases matching TRBD2. Germline CDR1 and CDR2: WSHSY and SAAADI. The CDR3 is made up of 17 amino acids. With V trimmed by 1 base and J by 2 bases, 6 bases remained unmatched. The CDR3 protein is CASSEFKLAGGQETQYF. CDR3 DNA: TGCGCCAGCAGTGAGTTTAAATTAGCGGGAGGGCAAGAGACCCAGTACTTC.

This chain links TRBV14 with TRBJ1-1; 7 bases agree with TRBD1. The CDR3 spans 18 residues. With V trimmed by 1 base and J by 2 bases, 13 bases remained unmatched. Germline V gene lookup returns CDR1 SGHDN and CDR2 FVKESK. The DNA for the CDR3 is TGTGCCAGCAGCCAAGTGACAGGGTACGGGGTCTATAACACTGAAGCTTTCTTT. Residues: CASSQVTGYGVYNTEAFF.

The CDR3 DNA is TGTGCCAGCAGCTTAGTGTGGAGTGGGGGGGAAAAACTGTTTTTT. The encoded protein is CASSLVWSGGEKLFF. V gene TRBV7-8 combines with J gene TRBJ1-4; tentatively, D is TRBD1 (5 bases). The V gene lost 1 base and the J gene lost 8 bases, with 14 bases spanning the gap. CDR3 size: 15 residues. Germline CDR1 reads SGHVS; CDR2 reads FQNEAQ.

V is TRBV29-1 and J is TRBJ2-1; 11 nucleotides line up with TRBD2. CDR1 SQVTM and CDR2 ANQGSEA come from the germline V gene. J gave up 7 bases and V 7 bases, and 12 bases lay outside the gene matches. The CDR3 sequence is 15 residues long. The CDR3 nucleotides read TGCAGCGCCCCAGGTCGACTAGCGGGGTTGAATGAGCAGTTCTTC. Its protein product is CSAPGRLAGLNEQFF.

The rearrangement joins TRBV10-3 to TRBJ2-1; no clear D gene. This CDR3 region has 12 residues. V was trimmed by 6 bases and J by 8 bases, leaving 11 bases between them. Germline V gives CDR1 ENHRY, CDR2 SYGVKD. The CDR3 region has the DNA TGTGCCATCAGCCCATCCGGAGATGAGCAGTTCTTC. Its translation is CAISPSGDEQFF.

V and J are TRBV29-1 and TRBJ2-1, with a possible D match to TRBD2 (5 bases). V lost 4 bases and J 7 bases, leaving 11 bases between the germline ends. This CDR3 is 12 amino acids long. Looked up from germline, CDR1 is SQVTM and CDR2 is ANQGSEA. The CDR3 sequence is CSVGEGINEQFF. The DNA for the CDR3 is TGCAGCGTTGGTGAGGGTATAAATGAGCAGTTCTTC.

CDR3 residues: CSAGEGTEAFF. Here the CDR3 DNA reads TGCAGTGCCGGGGAGGGGACTGAAGCTTTCTTT. J is TRBJ1-1 and V is TRBV20-1, with D maybe TRBD1 (5 bases). Germline V lookup: CDR1 DFQATT, CDR2 SNEGSKA (reference sequence). The CDR3 runs 11 residues. V was pared by 6 bases and J by 5 bases, with 10 bases between.

The chain couples TRBV19 to TRBJ1-6; 9 bases match TRBD1. The CDR3 is made up of 16 amino acids. CDR1 LNHDA and CDR2 SQIVND come from the germline V gene (reference sequence). Trimming removed 4 bases from V and 10 bases from J; junction bases left unmatched: 11. Here the CDR3 reads CASSTQTTGGFSPLHF. In DNA, the CDR3 is TGTGCCAGTAGTACGCAAACGACAGGGGGATTCTCACCCCTCCACTTT.

The chain is built from TRBV4-1 and TRBJ2-1; 9 bases fit TRBD2. The CDR3 runs 15 residues. The ends lost 8 bases at V and 3 bases at J; junction bases unmatched: 8. Germline CDR1 MGHRA, CDR2 YSYEKL. The CDR3 DNA sequence: TGCGCCAGCTCTCTAGCGGGGCGAAACTACAATGAGCAGTTCTTC. Amino acid sequence: CASSLAGRNYNEQFF.

This chain connects TRBV14 to TRBJ1-5, with unresolved D. CDR3 length: 13 residues. From germline, CDR1 is SGHDN and CDR2 FVKESK. Trimming left V 1 base short and J 6 bases short, with 7 bases between. CDR3 sequence reads: CASSQGASQPQHF. The CDR3 nucleotides are TGTGCCAGCAGCCAAGGGGCCAGTCAGCCCCAGCATTTT.

This clone came up once. The J gene is TRBJ2-7, the V gene TRBV28; perhaps TRBD2 as D (6 bases). This CDR3 spans 14 amino acids. V was clipped by 7 bases and J by 3 bases, with 16 bases between them. From germline, CDR1 is MDHEN and CDR2 SYDVKM. CDR3 residues: CASNNRDFFYEQYF. CDR3 in DNA: TGTGCCAGCAACAACCGGGACTTCTTCTACGAGCAGTACTTC.

This clone appeared a single time. This rearrangement joins TRBV5-5 to TRBJ1-1; perhaps TRBD1 as D (6 bases). Germline CDR1 SGHKS, CDR2 YYEKEE (reference sequence). The length of the CDR3 is 13 residues. The V and J ends lost 4 bases and 1 base respectively, with 8 bases between them. This CDR3 reads CASSLGGNTEAFF. As DNA, the CDR3 is TGTGCCAGCAGCCTAGGGGGGAACACTGAAGCTTTCTTT.

The chain links TRBV5-1 to TRBJ1-3, with D unresolved. In germline, CDR1 is SGHRS, CDR2 YFSETQ. CDR3 length: 16 residues. The germline V and J ends were trimmed by 0 bases and 4 bases, with 14 bases remaining between them. The CDR3 coding sequence is TGCGCCAGCAGCTTGGGGGTCGGAGGGTCGGGAAACACCATATATTTT. Encoded protein: CASSLGVGGSGNTIYF.

V and J are TRBV30 and TRBJ1-1; TRBD1 is a possible D gene (6 bases). The CDR3 runs 12 residues. Germline CDR1 reads GTSNPN; CDR2 reads SVGIG (reference sequence). V lost 5 bases, J lost 8 bases, and 15 bases lay in between. CDR3 nucleotides: TGTGCCTGGGGCGGACAGCCGACCGAAGCTTTCTTT. Translated: CAWGGQPTEAFF.

The CDR3 region has the DNA TGCGCCAGCAGCTTGTTTACCGGTGGCTCCTACGAGCAGTACTTC. Its protein is CASSLFTGGSYEQYF. V is TRBV5-1 and J is TRBJ2-7; D is ambiguous. This CDR3 region has 15 residues. CDR1 is SGHRS, CDR2 YFSETQ, per germline. Deletions cut 1 base from V and 0 bases from J, with 11 bases between.

The chain links TRBV5-1 to TRBJ1-1; a weak D match, TRBD1 (5 bases). Trimming took off 1 base at V and 8 bases at J, with 12 bases between the two ends. Germline V gives CDR1 SGHRS, CDR2 YFSETQ. The CDR3 sequence is 13 residues long. The chain's CDR3 is CASSLSGTYEAFF. The CDR3 region has the DNA TGCGCCAGCAGCTTGAGTGGGACTTACGAAGCTTTCTTT.